These T cell receptor beta chains were read from a single sample in a study of shared T cell receptors in the human thymus. Only in-frame clones appear in the TCRdb table, and some are missing; sequencing was by immunoSEQ multiplex PCR. Of hundreds of thousands of clones listed, around 82% are singletons. These same records also appear under a second study, on human thymus T cells.

Sequenced sample: thymocytes. All receptors come from a boy under two years old with a congenital heart defect. CDR3s include the opening cysteine and the closing phenylalanine or tryptophan. A D gene is named only where the DNA matches it firmly. Size tells how often a clone was seen (once, few, many) or the class of an expanded clone, and some rows leave it out.

d_gene	v_gene	j_gene	abundance	CDR3aa	CDR3nt
.	TRBV4-1	TRBJ2-7	.	CASSQVRGTDYEQYF	TGCGCCAGCAGCCAAGTTCGCGGGACAGACTACGAGCAGTACTTC
TRBD1	TRBV19	TRBJ2-6	once	CASRDRGSRGANVLTF	TGTGCCTCGCGGGACAGGGGTTCGCGGGGGGCCAACGTCCTGACTTTC
.	TRBV7-9	TRBJ1-3	.	CASSLTAMSSGNTIYF	TGTGCCAGCAGCCTGACAGCGATGAGCTCTGGAAACACCATATATTTT
.	TRBV9	TRBJ1-2	.	CASSLNHRDTYGYTF	TGTGCCAGCAGCTTAAACCACCGGGACACTTATGGCTACACCTTC
TRBD2	TRBV28	TRBJ2-2	.	CASSLTSGRAGTGELFF	TGTGCCAGCAGTTTAACTAGCGGGAGGGCCGGGACCGGGGAGCTGTTTTTT
TRBD1	TRBV9	TRBJ2-7	.	CASSEPGQGAGEQYF	TGTGCCAGCAGCGAGCCGGGACAGGGGGCGGGAGAGCAGTACTTC
TRBD2	TRBV6-4	TRBJ2-1	.	CASSAGTSGYLSSYNEQFF	TGTGCCAGCAGCGCGGGGACTAGCGGGTACCTGAGCTCCTACAATGAGCAGTTCTTC
.	TRBV27	TRBJ2-3	.	CASSLKGEAGADTQYF	TGTGCCAGCAGTTTAAAGGGGGAGGCGGGGGCAGATACGCAGTATTTT
.	TRBV19	TRBJ2-7	.	CASSIRDTSSYEQYF	TGTGCCAGTAGTATCCGGGACACAAGTTCCTACGAGCAGTACTTC
TRBD2	TRBV6-5	TRBJ2-7	.	CASRYSGSGYEQYF	TGTGCCAGCAGGTATAGCGGGAGTGGGTACGAGCAGTACTTC
TRBD2	TRBV11-3	TRBJ2-3	.	CASSTSGEGTDTQYF	TGTGCCAGCAGCACTAGCGGAGAGGGGACAGATACGCAGTATTTT